These T cell receptor beta chains were read from a single sample in a study of blood T cells in healthy people across ages. MiXCR was run by TCRdb on the 5' RACE reads, yielding one entry per CDR3 protein. The sample carries 1,100,000 or so distinct CDR3 sequences, under 55% recorded once. Sequencing was done on a sample of blood. The receptor source for this set is a woman in her fifties or sixties in good health. CDR3s include the opening cysteine and the closing phenylalanine or tryptophan.

>TRBJ2-3|TRBV12-3/TRBV12-4|15
CASSSTGVVTDTQYF
>TRBJ2-7|TRBV7-9|15
CASSSTTGAAYEQYF
>TRBJ1-5|TRBV18|17
CASSPGSGKRGNQPQHF
>TRBJ2-5|TRBV6-5|18
CASSYEVPSGRTQETQYF
>TRBJ2-7|TRBV20-1|12
CSASPGTYEQYF
>TRBJ2-1|TRBV7-3|15
CASSPDGVIVNEQFF
>TRBJ2-5|TRBV2|14
CASRIGQVSDEQYF
>TRBJ1-4|TRBV20-1|14
CSATTGSTKEKLFF
>TRBJ2-5|TRBV20-1|11
CSATGEETQYF
>TRBJ2-3|TRBV28|16
CASSSIGTGGTDTQYF
>TRBJ2-1|TRBV4-2|14
CASSQEGGYNEQFF
>TRBJ1-1|TRBV3-1|15
CASSQETARGTEAFF
>.|TRBV28|14
CASSFAGAYYEQYF
>.|TRBV9|15
CASNVAPGLNNEQYF
>TRBJ2-7|TRBV7-2|13
CASSGTGLDEQYF
>TRBJ2-1|TRBV3-1|13
CASSEPLANEQFF
>TRBJ2-7|TRBV28|15
CASSFPTGTTYEQYF
>TRBJ2-3|TRBV20-1|14
CSASSDGRTDTQYF
>.|TRBV2|14
CASRAGVYQETQYF
>TRBJ2-6|TRBV10-3|15
CAISGRNSGANVLTF
>.|TRBV9|20
CASSESSGQGPTTSKNIQYF
>TRBJ2-4|TRBV6-1|13
CASSADRGGIQYF
>TRBJ2-1|TRBV29-1|17
CSVVGLAVKGSYNEQFF
>TRBJ2-3|TRBV2|15
CASSGRTSRSDTQYF
>TRBJ2-2|TRBV5-6|15
CASSRQGSNTGELFF
>TRBJ1-6|TRBV6-5|16
CASSPAGGSYNSPLHF
>TRBJ2-5|TRBV29-1|15
CSAYAGQGPGETQYF
>TRBJ2-5|TRBV4-1|15
CASSQFQGATTEQYF
>TRBJ1-1|TRBV5-1|14
CASSLGIGKLEAFF
>TRBJ2-3|TRBV24-1|14
CATSVPGLVDTQYF
>TRBJ2-1|TRBV10-1|12
CARSGSYNEQFF
>TRBJ2-2|TRBV20-1|16
CSARDLTGANTGELFF
>TRBJ2-1|TRBV4-1|15
CASSQVTSPYNEQFF
>TRBJ2-7|TRBV7-8|13
CASSVLANYEQYF
>TRBJ2-1|TRBV4-2|16
CASSRSGTSVYNEQFF
>TRBJ2-5|TRBV6-1|14
CASTYREPSETQYF
>TRBJ2-1|TRBV28|18
CASSLPTGGKYFYNEQFF
>TRBJ2-6|TRBV12-3/TRBV12-4|16
CASSFGPHSGANVLTF
>.|TRBV14|16
CASSQVRERASYEQYF
>TRBJ1-4|TRBV4-1|14
CASSLDGGGEKLFF
>TRBJ2-7|TRBV29-1|16
CSVETEGARGIYEQYF
>TRBJ2-1|TRBV4-2|11
CANTSNNEQFF
>.|TRBV4-2|17
CASSGRQTFLKGGTQYF
>TRBJ1-2|TRBV29-1|13
CSVDAGQNYGYTF
>TRBJ2-1|TRBV6-2/TRBV6-3|12
CASSYGAGEQFF